Sequencing of this T cell receptor (beta chain) was carried out in a study of beta chain features in type 1 diabetes. In regard to this clone: Its antigen remains unknown.

Isolated RNA was reverse transcribed in full, so expressed TCRB transcripts were sequenced. Roughly 3.6 million reads, on average, came from each naive, central memory and regulatory T cell sample. Clones were read by immunoSEQ multiplex PCR, and TCRdb kept only the in-frame ones, dropping some. This table has 300,000 to 450,000 clones, around an eighth appearing once. Study outcomes and limitations: Moderate but significant shortening of TCRB CDR3s was recorded in all four CD4+ subsets from Type 1 diabetes patients.

This CDR3 contains 14 residues. The J segment lost 3 bases and the V segment lost 3 bases, leaving 1 base of the junction unmatched. Germline V lookup: CDR1 LNHNV, CDR2 YYDKDF (reference sequence). The chain carries TRBV15 and TRBJ2-5, with 10 nucleotides matching TRBD1. The clonotype originates from a man between 18 and 29 years old in good health. The specimen was naive CD4+ T cells from blood. As DNA, the CDR3 is TGTGCCACCAGCAGCGGGACAGGGGAAGAGACCCAGTACTTC. Amino acids: CATSSGTGEETQYF.